This TCR beta chain was sequenced in a study of shared clonotypes between healthy human individuals. The study, taken as a whole, reports: Clonotype sharing among donors, it was expected, would be affected by sequencing depth.

It was CD45RO-negative cells, positively selected for CCR7, that made up naive CD8 cells, with terminally differentiated effector memory CD45RA+ cells excluded. All the donors were Caucasian adults who lived in Nashville, Tennessee. TCRdb's table, derived via immunoSEQ multiplex PCR, lists solely in-frame clones and lacks some. The data show roughly 590,000 clones, with less than 97% seen just once and less than 0.13% held by the top ten. Germline V gives CDR1 MNHEY, CDR2 SVGAGI. Between the trimmed V and J ends, which lost 3 bases and 7 bases, there was a span of 10 bases. The CDR3 covers 14 residues. In regard to this clone: Antigen specificity is unknown.

Sequenced material: naive CD8+ T cells sorted from blood. The chain recombines TRBV6-5 with TRBJ1-6; D is unresolved. The TCR was taken from a woman aged 30 to 39 in good health. The CDR3 loop reads CASSYTPANSPLHF. Written as DNA, the CDR3 is TGTGCCAGCAGTTATACACCGGCAAATTCACCCCTCCACTTT.